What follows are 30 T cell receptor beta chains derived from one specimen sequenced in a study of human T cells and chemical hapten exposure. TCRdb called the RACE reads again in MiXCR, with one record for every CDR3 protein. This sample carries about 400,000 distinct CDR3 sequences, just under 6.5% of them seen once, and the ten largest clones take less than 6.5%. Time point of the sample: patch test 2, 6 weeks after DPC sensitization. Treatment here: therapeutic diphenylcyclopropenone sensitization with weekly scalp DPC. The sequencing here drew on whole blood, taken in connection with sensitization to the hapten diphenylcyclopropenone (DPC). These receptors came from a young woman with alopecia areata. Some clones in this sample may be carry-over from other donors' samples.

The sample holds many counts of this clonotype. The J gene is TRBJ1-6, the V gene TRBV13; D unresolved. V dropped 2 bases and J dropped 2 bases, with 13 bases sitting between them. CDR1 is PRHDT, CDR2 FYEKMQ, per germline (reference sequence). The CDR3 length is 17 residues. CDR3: CASSLTYGYPYNSPLHF. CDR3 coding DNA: TGTGCCAGCAGCTTAACCTACGGGTACCCCTATAATTCACCCCTCCACTTT.

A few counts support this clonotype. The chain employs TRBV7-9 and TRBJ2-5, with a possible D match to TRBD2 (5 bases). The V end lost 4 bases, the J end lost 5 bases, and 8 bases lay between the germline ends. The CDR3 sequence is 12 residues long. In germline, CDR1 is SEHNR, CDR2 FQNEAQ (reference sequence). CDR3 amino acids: CASSYSAETQYF. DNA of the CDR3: TGTGCCAGCAGCTATAGCGCGGAGACCCAGTACTTC.

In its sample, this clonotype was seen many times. CDR3: CASSDAGTSGTEAFF. In DNA, the CDR3 is TGTGCCAGCAGTGACGCCGGGACGAGCGGCACTGAAGCTTTCTTT. The chain couples TRBV25-1 to TRBJ1-1; D is possibly TRBD1 (5 bases). The CDR3 contains 15 residues. The germline gives CDR1 MGHDK, CDR2 SYGVNS. V lost 3 bases and J lost 4, with 15 bases in between.

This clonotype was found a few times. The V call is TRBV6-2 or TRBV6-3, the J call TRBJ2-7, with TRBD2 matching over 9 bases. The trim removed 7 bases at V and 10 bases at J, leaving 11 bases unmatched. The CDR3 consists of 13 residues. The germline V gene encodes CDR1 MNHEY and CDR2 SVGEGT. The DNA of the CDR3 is TGTGCCAGCAAATTAGCGGGGGCCGATGATCAGTACTTC. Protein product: CASKLAGADDQYF.

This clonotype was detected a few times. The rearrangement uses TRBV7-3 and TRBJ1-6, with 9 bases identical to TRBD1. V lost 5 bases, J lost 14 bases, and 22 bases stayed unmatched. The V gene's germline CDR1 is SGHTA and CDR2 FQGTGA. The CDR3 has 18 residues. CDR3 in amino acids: CASSPLRDRGFHPATLHF. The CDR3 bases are TGTGCCAGCAGCCCACTGAGAGACAGGGGGTTTCATCCAGCAACCCTCCACTTT.

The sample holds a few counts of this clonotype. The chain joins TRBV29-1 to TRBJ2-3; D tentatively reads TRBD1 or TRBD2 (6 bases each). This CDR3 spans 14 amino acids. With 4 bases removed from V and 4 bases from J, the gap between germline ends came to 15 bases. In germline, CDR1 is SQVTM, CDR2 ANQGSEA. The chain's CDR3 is CSVGGPGEADTQYF. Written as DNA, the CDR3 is TGCAGCGTTGGGGGGCCAGGGGAGGCAGATACGCAGTATTTT.

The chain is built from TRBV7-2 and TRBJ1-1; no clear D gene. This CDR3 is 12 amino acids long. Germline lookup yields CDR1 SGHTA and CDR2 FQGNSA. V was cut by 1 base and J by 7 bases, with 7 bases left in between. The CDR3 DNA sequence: TGTGCCAGCAGCTTAGATATGTTTGAAGCTTTCTTT. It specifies CASSLDMFEAFF. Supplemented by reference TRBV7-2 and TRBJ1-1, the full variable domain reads GAGVSQSPSNKVTEKGKDVELRCDPISGHTALYWYRQSLGQGLEFLIYFQGNSAPDKSGLPSDRFSAERTGGSVSTLTIQRTQQEDSAVYLCASSLDMFEAFFGQGTRLTVV.

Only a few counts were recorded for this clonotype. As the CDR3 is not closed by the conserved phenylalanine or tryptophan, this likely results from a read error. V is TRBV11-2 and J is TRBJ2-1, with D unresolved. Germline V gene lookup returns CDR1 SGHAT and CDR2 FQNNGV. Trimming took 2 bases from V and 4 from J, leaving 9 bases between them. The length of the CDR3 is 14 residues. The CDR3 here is CASSLITGYNEQFS. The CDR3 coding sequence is TGTGCCAGCAGCTTAATTACGGGTTACAATGAGCAGTTCTCC.

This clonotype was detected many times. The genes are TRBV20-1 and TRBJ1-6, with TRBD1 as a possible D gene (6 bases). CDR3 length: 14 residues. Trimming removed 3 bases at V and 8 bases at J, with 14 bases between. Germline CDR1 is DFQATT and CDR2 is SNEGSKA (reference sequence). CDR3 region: CSASGGQVDSPLHF. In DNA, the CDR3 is TGCAGTGCTAGCGGGGGCCAGGTTGATTCACCCCTCCACTTT.

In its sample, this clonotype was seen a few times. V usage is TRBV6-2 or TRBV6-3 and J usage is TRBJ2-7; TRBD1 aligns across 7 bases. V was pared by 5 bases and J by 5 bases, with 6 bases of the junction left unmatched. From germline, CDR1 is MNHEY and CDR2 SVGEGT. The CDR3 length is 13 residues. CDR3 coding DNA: TGTGCCAGCAGTGACACAGGGGTCCACGAGCAGTACTTC. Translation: CASSDTGVHEQYF.

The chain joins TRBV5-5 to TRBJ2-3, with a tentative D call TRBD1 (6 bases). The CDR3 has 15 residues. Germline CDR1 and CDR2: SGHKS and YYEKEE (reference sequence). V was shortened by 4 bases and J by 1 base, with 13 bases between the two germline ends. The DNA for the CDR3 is TGTGCCAGCAGCGGGGGACAAGAGGGCACAGATACGCAGTATTTT. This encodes CASSGGQEGTDTQYF.

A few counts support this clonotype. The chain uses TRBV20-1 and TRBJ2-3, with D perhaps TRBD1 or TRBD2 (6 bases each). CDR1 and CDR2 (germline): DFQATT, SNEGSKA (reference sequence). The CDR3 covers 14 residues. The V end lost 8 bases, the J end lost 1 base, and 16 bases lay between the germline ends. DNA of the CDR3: TGCAGTCAGTCCGGGGGCCCTGGCACAGATACGCAGTATTTT. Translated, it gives CSQSGGPGTDTQYF.

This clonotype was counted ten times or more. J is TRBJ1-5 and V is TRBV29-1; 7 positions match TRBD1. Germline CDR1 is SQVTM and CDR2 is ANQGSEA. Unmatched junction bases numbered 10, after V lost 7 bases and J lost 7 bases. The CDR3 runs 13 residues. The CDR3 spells CSAILQGNQPQHF. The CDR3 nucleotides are TGCAGCGCGATCCTACAGGGGAACCAGCCCCAGCATTTT.

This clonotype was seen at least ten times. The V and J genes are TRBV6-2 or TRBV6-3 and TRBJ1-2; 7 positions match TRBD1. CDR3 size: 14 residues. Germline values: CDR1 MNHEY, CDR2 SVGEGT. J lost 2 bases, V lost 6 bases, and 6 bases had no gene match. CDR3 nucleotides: TGTGCCAGCAGACTAACAGGGGTCAACTATGGCTACACCTTC. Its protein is CASRLTGVNYGYTF.

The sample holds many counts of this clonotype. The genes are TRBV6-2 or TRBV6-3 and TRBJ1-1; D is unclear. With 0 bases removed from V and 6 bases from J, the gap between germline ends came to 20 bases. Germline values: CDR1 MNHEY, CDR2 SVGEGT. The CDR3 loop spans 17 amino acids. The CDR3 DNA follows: TGTGCCAGCAGTTACTCGATAAGGATGTTGGAGGGTTCTGAAGCTTTCTTT. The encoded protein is CASSYSIRMLEGSEAFF.

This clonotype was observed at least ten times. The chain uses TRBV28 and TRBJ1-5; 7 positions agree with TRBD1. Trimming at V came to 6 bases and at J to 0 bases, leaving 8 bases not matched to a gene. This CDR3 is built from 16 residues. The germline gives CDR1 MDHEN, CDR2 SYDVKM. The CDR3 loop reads CASSLNRGGSNQPQHF. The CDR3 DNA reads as TGTGCCAGCAGCCTTAACAGGGGAGGTAGCAATCAGCCCCAGCATTTT.

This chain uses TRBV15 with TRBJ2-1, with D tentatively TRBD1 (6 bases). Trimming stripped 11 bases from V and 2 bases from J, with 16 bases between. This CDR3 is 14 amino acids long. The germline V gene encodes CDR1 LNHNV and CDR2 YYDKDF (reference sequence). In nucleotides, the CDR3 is TGTGCCGTTAAACAGGGCCTAACCTACAATGAGCAGTTCTTC. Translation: CAVKQGLTYNEQFF.

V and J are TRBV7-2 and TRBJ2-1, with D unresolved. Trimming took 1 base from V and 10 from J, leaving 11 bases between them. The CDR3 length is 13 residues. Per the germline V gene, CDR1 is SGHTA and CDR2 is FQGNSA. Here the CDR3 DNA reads TGTGCCAGCAGCTTAGTGTCAGGTTCCGAGCAGTTCTTC. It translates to CASSLVSGSEQFF.

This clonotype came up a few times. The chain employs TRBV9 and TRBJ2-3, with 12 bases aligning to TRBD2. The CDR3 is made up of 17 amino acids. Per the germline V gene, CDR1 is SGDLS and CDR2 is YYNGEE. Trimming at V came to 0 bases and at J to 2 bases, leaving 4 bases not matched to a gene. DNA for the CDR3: TGTGCCAGCAGCGTAGAACTAGCGGGGGGCCACACAGATACGCAGTATTTT. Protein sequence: CASSVELAGGHTDTQYF.

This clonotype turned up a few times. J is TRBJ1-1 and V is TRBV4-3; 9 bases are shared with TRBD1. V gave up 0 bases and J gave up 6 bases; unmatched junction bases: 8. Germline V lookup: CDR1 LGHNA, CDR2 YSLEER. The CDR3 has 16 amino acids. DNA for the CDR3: TGCGCCAGCAGCCAAGAGGGGACAGGGCTGGCCGCTGAAGCTTTCTTT. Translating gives CASSQEGTGLAAEAFF.

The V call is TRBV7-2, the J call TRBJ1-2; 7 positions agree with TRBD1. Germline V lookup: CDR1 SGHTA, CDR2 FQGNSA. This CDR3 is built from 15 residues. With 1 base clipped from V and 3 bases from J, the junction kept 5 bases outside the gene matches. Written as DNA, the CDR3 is TGTGCCAGCAGCTTAGTCTACGGGACAGACTATGGCTACACCTTC. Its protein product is CASSLVYGTDYGYTF.

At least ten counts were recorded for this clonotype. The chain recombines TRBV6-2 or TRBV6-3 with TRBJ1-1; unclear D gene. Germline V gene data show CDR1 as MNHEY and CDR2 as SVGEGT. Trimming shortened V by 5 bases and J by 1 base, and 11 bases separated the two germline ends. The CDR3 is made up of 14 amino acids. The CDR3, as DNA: TGTGCCAGCAGTCGCGGACGCCCGAACACTGAAGCTTTCTTT. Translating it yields CASSRGRPNTEAFF.

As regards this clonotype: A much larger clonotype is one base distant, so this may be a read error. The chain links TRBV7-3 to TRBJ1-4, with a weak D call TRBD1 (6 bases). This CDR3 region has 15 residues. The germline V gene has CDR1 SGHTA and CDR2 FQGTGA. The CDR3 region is CASSPRQDRGENLFF. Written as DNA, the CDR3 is TGTGCCAGCAGCCCCCGACAGGACCGGGGGGAAAATCTGTTTTTT. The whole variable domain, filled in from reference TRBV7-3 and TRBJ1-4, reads GAGVSQTPSNKVTEKGKYVELRCDPISGHTALYWYRQSLGQGPEFLIYFQGTGAADDSGLPNDRFFAVRPEGSVSTLKIQRTERGDSAVYLCASSPRQDRGENLFFGSGTQLSVL.

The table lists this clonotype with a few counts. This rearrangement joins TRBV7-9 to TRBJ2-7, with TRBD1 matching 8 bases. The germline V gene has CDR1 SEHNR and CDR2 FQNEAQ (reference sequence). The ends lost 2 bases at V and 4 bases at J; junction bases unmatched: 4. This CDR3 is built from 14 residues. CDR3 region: CASSLSNRGYEQYF. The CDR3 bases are TGTGCCAGCAGCTTAAGCAACAGGGGGTACGAGCAGTACTTC.

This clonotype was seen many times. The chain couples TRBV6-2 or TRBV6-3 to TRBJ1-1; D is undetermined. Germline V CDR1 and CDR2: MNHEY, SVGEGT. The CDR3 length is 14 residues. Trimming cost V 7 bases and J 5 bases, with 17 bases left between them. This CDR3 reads CASIVGQERTEAFF. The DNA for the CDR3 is TGTGCCAGCATTGTCGGGCAAGAGAGGACTGAAGCTTTCTTT.

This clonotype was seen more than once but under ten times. Here the CDR3 reads CSAPGQGTSEQYF. In DNA, the CDR3 is TGCAGTGCTCCGGGACAGGGGACCTCCGAGCAGTACTTC. The chain couples TRBV20-1 to TRBJ2-7; TRBD1 aligns across 10 bases. Per germline, CDR1 DFQATT and CDR2 SNEGSKA (reference sequence). There are 13 residues in the CDR3. Trimming took 5 bases from V and 6 from J; bases not matched to a gene: 7.

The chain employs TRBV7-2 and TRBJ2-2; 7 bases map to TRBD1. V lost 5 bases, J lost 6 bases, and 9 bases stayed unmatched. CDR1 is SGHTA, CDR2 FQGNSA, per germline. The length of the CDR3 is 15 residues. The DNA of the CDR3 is TGTGCCAGCAGCCGAGGGATGACAGGGCCCGGGGAGCTGTTTTTT. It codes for CASSRGMTGPGELFF.

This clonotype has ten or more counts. CDR3 sequence: CASSDEDRGYGYTF. In nucleotides, the CDR3 is TGTGCCAGCAGTGACGAGGATCGGGGCTATGGCTACACCTTC. The chain uses TRBV2 and TRBJ1-2, with D unresolved. The germline V gene encodes CDR1 SNHLY and CDR2 FYNNEI. Between the trimmed V and J ends, which lost 3 bases and 4 bases, there was a span of 12 bases. The CDR3 totals 14 residues.

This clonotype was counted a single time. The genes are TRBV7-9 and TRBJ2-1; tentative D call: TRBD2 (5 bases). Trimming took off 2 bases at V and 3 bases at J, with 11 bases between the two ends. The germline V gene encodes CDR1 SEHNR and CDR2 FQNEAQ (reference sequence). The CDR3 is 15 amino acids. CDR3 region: CASSLYGEIYNEQFF. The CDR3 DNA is TGTGCCAGCAGCTTATATGGGGAGATCTACAATGAGCAGTTCTTC.

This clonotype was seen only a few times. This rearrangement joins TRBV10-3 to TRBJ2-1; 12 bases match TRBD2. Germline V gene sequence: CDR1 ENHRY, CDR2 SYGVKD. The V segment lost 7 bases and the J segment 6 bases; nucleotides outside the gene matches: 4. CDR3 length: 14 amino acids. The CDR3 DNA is TGTGCCATCACTTCGACTAGCGGGGGCAATGAGCAGTTCTTC. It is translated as CAITSTSGGNEQFF.